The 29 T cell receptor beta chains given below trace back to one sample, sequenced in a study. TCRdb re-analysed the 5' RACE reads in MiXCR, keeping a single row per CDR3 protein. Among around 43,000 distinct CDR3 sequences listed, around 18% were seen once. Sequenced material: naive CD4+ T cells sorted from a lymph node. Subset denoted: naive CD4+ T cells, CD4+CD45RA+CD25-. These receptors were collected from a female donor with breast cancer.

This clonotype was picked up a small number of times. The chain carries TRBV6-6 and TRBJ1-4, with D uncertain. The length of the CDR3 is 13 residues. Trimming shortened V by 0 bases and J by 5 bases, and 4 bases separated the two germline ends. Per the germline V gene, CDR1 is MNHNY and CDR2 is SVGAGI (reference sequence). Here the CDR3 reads CASSYSTNEKLFF. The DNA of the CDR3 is TGTGCCAGCAGTTACTCGACGAATGAAAAACTGTTTTTT.

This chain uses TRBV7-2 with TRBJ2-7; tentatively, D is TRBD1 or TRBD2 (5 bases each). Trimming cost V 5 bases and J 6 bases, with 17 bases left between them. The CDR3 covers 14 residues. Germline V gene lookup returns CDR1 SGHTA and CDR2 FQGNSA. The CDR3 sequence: CASSPGTLFFEQYF. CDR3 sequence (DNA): TGTGCCAGCAGCCCCGGGACCCTTTTTTTCGAGCAGTACTTC.

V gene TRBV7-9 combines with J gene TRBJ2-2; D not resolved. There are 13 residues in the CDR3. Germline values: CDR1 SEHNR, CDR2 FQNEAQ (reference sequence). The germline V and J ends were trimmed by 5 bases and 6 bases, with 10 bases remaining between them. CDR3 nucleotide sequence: TGTGCCAGCAGCCCTGAGTGGGCCGGGGAGCTGTTTTTT. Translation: CASSPEWAGELFF.

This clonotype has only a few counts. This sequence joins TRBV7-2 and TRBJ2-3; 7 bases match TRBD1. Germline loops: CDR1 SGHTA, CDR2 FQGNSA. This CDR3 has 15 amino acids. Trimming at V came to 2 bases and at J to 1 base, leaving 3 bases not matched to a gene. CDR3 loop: CASSLMGTGTDTQYF. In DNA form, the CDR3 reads TGTGCCAGCAGCTTAATGGGGACAGGCACAGATACGCAGTATTTT.

The CDR3 here is CASSPQPGFSYNEQFF. Here the CDR3 DNA reads TGTGCCAGCAGCCCCCAACCAGGATTCAGCTACAATGAGCAGTTCTTC. The V gene is TRBV5-5, the J gene TRBJ2-1; D uncertain. The CDR3 is 16 amino acids. V was trimmed by 4 bases and J by 3 bases, leaving 17 bases between them. Germline-derived CDR1 and CDR2 are SGHKS and YYEKEE (reference sequence).

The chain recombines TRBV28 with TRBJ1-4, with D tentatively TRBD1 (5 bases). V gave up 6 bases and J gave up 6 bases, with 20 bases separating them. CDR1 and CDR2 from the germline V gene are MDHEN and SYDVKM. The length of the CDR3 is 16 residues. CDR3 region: CASRPPSTGGYEKLFF. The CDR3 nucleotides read TGTGCCAGCAGGCCGCCTTCTACAGGAGGATATGAAAAACTGTTTTTT.

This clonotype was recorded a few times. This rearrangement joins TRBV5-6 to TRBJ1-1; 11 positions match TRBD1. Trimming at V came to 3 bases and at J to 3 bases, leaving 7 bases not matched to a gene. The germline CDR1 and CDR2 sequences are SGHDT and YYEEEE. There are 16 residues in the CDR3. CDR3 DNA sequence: TGTGCCAGCAGCTCCACCGGGACAGGGGGATACACTGAAGCTTTCTTT. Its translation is CASSSTGTGGYTEAFF.

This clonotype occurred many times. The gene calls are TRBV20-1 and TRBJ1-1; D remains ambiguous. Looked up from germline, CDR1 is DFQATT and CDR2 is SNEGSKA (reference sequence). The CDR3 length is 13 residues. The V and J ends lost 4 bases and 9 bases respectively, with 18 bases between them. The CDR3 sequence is CSATEPQGGKAFF. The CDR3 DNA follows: TGCAGTGCTACCGAGCCCCAAGGCGGCAAAGCTTTCTTT.

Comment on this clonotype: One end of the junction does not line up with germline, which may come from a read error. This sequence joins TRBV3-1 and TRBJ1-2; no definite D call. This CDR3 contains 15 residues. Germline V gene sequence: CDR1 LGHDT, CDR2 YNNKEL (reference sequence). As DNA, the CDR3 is TGTGCCAGGAGCCATTATTCGCAGGAAAGCTATGGCTACACCTTC. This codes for CARSHYSQESYGYTF.

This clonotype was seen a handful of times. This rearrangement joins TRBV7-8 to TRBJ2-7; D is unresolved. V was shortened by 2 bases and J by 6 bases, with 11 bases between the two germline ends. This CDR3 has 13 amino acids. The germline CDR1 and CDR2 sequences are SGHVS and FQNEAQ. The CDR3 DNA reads TGTGCCAGCAGCTTAAACCAGGAACTCGAGCAGTACTTC. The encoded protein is CASSLNQELEQYF. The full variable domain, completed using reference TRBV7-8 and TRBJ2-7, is GAGVSQSPRYKVAKRGQDVALRCDPISGHVSLFWYQQALGQGPEFLTYFQNEAQLDKSGLPSDRFFAERPEGSVSTLKIQRTQQEDSAVYLCASSLNQELEQYFGPGTRLTVT.

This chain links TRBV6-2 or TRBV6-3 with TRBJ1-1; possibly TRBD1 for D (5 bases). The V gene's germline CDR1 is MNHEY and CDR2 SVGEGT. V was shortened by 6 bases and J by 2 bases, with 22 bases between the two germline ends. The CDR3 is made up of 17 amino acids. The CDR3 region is CASRRGTAGKDNTEAFF. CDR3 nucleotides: TGTGCCAGCAGACGCGGGACGGCCGGTAAAGATAACACTGAAGCTTTCTTT.

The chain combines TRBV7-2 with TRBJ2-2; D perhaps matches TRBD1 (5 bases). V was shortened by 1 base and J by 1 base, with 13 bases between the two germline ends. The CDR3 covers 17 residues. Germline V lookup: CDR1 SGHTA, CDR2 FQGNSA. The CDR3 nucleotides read TGTGCCAGCAGCTTAGTCCGCGCAGGGCTGAACACCGGGGAGCTGTTTTTT. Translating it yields CASSLVRAGLNTGELFF.

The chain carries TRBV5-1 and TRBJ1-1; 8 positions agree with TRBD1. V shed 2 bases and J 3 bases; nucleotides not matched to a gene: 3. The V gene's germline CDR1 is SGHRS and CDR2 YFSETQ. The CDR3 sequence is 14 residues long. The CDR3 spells CASSFSTGDTEAFF. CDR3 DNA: TGCGCCAGCAGCTTTTCGACAGGGGACACTGAAGCTTTCTTT. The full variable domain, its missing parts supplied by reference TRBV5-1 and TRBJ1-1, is KAGVTQTPRYLIKTRGQQVTLSCSPISGHRSVSWYQQTPGQGLQFLFEYFSETQRNKGNFPGRFSGRQFSNSRSEMNVSTLELGDSALYLCASSFSTGDTEAFFGQGTRLTVV.

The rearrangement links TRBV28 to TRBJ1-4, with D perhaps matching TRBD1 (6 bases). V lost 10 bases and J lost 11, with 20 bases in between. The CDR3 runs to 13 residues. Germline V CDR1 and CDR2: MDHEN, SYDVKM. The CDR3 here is CATLNAGTKKLFF. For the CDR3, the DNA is TGTGCCACACTTAATGCCGGGACAAAGAAACTGTTTTTT.

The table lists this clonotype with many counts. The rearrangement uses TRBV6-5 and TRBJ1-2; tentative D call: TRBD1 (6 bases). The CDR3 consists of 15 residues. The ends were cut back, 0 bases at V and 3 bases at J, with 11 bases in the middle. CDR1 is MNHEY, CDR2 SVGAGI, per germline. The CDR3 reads CASSYSIGQYYGYTF. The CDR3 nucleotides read TGTGCCAGCAGTTACTCGATTGGACAGTACTATGGCTACACCTTC.

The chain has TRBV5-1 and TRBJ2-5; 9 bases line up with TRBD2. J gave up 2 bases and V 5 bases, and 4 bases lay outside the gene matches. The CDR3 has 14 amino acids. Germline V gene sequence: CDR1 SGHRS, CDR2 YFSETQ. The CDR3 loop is CASSGGRGQETQYF. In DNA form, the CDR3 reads TGCGCCAGCAGTGGCGGGAGGGGGCAAGAGACCCAGTACTTC.

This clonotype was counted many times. The CDR3 sequence: CASSQDGRNTEAFF. In DNA form, the CDR3 reads TGCGCCAGCAGCCAAGATGGTAGGAACACTGAAGCTTTCTTT. This chain uses TRBV4-3 with TRBJ1-1; D gene unclear. Germline-derived CDR1 and CDR2 are LGHNA and YSLEER. Trimming took 0 bases from V and 1 from J, leaving 6 bases between them. The CDR3 runs to 14 residues.

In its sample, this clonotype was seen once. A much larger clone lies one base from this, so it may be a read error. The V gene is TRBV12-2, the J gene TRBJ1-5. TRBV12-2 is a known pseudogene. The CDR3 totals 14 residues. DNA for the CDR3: TGTGCAAGTCGCTTTGATTGTCAGAATCAGCCCCAGCATTTT. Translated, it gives CASRFDCQNQPQHF.

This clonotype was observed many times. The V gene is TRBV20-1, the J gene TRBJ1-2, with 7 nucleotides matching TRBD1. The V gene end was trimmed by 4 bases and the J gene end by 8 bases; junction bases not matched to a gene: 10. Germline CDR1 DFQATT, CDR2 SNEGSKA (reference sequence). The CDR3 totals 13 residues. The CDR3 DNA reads TGCAGTGCTACTCCGGGACAGCGGTCCGGCTACACCTTC. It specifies CSATPGQRSGYTF.

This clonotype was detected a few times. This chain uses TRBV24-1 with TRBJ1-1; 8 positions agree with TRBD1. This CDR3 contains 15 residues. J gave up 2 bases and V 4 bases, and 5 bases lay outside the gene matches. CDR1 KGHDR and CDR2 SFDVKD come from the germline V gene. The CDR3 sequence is CATSEPGTGNTEAFF. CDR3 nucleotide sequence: TGTGCCACCAGTGAGCCCGGGACAGGCAACACTGAAGCTTTCTTT.

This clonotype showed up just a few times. CDR3 coding DNA: TGTGCCAGCAGCTTGGAAGGCCCCACAGATACGCAGTATTTT. Translated, it gives CASSLEGPTDTQYF. The genes are TRBV5-6 and TRBJ2-3; D is ambiguous. Trimming cost V 0 bases and J 2 bases, with 7 bases left between them. CDR3 length: 14 amino acids. Germline V gene data show CDR1 as SGHDT and CDR2 as YYEEEE.

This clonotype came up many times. CDR3 in amino acids: CSVEVAWASGRTTNEQFF. The CDR3 DNA reads as TGCAGCGTTGAGGTCGCGTGGGCTAGCGGGAGGACCACCAATGAGCAGTTCTTC. The J gene is TRBJ2-1, the V gene TRBV29-1; 11 nucleotides match TRBD2. From germline, CDR1 is SQVTM and CDR2 ANQGSEA. The CDR3 extends over 18 amino acids. V dropped 3 bases and J dropped 6; count of bases not matched to a gene: 16.

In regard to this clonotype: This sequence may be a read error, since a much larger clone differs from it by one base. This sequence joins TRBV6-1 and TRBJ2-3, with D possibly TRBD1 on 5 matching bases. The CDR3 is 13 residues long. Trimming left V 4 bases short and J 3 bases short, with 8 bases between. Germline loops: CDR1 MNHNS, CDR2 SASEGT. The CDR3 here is CASSGGTTDTQYF. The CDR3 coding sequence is TGTGCCAGCAGTGGGGGCACGACAGATACGCAGTATTTT.

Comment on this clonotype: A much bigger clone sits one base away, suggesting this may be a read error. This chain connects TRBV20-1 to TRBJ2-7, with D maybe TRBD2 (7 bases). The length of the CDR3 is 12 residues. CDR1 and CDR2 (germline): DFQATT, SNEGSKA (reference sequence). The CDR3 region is CSVARGLYKQYF. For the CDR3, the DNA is TGCAGTGTGGCGCGGGGGCTCTACAAGCAGTACTTC.

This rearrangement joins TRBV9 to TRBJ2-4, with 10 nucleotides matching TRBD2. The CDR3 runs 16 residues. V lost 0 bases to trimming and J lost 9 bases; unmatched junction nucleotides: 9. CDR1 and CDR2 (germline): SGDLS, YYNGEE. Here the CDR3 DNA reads TGTGCCAGCAGCGTAGAAGGAGCGGGAGGGAGCGCCATTCAGTACTTC. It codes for CASSVEGAGGSAIQYF.

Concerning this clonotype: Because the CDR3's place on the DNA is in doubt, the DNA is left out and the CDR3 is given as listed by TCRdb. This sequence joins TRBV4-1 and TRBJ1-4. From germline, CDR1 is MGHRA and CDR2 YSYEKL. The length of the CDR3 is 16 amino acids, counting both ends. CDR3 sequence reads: CASSQGRAMSEKLFFF.

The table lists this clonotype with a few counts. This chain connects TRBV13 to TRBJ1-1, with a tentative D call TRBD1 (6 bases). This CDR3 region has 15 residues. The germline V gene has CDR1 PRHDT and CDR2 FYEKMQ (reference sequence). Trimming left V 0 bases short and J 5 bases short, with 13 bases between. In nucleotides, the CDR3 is TGTGCCAGCAGCTTAGGGGGGGCCCTAGGTACTGAAGCTTTCTTT. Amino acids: CASSLGGALGTEAFF.

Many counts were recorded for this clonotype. CDR3 region: CASSPRGTGELFF. As DNA, the CDR3 is TGTGCCAGCAGCCCCCGGGGCACCGGGGAGCTGTTTTTT. The chain is built from TRBV27 and TRBJ2-2; a weak D match, TRBD2 (5 bases). V was cut by 6 bases and J by 4 bases, with 9 bases left in between. This CDR3 spans 13 amino acids. Per the germline V gene, CDR1 is MNHEY and CDR2 is SMNVEV (reference sequence).

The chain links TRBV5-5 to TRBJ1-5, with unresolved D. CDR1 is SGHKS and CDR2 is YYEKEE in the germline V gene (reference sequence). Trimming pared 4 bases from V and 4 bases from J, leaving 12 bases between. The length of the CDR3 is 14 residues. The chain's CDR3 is CASSPGSSNQPQHF. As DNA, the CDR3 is TGTGCCAGCAGCCCGGGGAGTTCGAATCAGCCCCAGCATTTT.